The 5 T cell receptor beta chains in this list originate from one sample, sequenced in a study of cytomegalovirus exposure and HLA in healthy donors. With 60 Vbeta and 13 Jbeta primers, the PCR was carried out. The method was immunoSEQ multiplex PCR; TCRdb's version includes in-frame clones alone and lacks a portion of them. Among some 110,000 clones listed, approximately 79% were seen once. The sample comprised PBMCs. These receptors all come from a man aged 55 to 70 in good health and CMV-seropositive.

The V gene is TRBV30, the J gene TRBJ1-1, with unresolved D. The germline V gene encodes CDR1 GTSNPN and CDR2 SVGIG (reference sequence). This CDR3 region has 15 residues. Trimming cost V 4 bases and J 1 base, with 16 bases left between them. The CDR3 is CAWTQGGGRNTEAFF. CDR3 nucleotides: TGTGCCTGGACCCAAGGAGGCGGGCGGAACACTGAAGCTTTCTTT.

Of note for this clone: The sample carries other DNA sequences with the same CDR3. V and J are TRBV7-8 and TRBJ2-1, with D uncertain. Germline CDR1 is SGHVS and CDR2 is FQNEAQ. Trimming cost V 3 bases and J 6 bases, with 3 bases left between them. The CDR3 spans 11 residues. The CDR3 DNA reads TGTGCCAGCAGCTTCCGCAATGAGCAGTTCTTC. This encodes CASSFRNEQFF.

This clone was seen a single time. The chain combines TRBV28 with TRBJ1-1; TRBD1 aligns across 7 bases. Germline trimming cut 8 bases from V and 1 base from J; bases unmatched to any gene: 4. From germline, CDR1 is MDHEN and CDR2 SYDVKM. The CDR3 extends over 13 amino acids. The CDR3 nucleotides read TGTGCCAGCTCCGGGACAGAGAACACTGAAGCTTTCTTT. Translating it yields CASSGTENTEAFF. The full variable domain, rest sourced from reference TRBV28 and TRBJ1-1, is DVKVTQSSRYLVKRTGEKVFLECVQDMDHENMFWYRQDPGLGLRLIYFSYDVKMKEKGDIPEGYSVSREKKERFSLILESASTNQTSMYLCASSGTENTEAFFGQGTRLTVV.

This clone appeared once. The V gene is TRBV7-9, the J gene TRBJ1-1, with D unclear. Between the trimmed V and J ends, which lost 4 bases and 4 bases, there was a span of 16 bases. The CDR3 loop spans 15 amino acids. Germline CDR1 reads SEHNR; CDR2 reads FQNEAQ (reference sequence). CDR3 in amino acids: CASSSPRSMGTEAFF. Written as DNA, the CDR3 is TGTGCCAGCAGCTCCCCCAGGTCAATGGGCACTGAAGCTTTCTTT.

The chain employs TRBV2 and TRBJ2-5; no clear D. The CDR3 loop spans 11 amino acids. Trimming pared 7 bases from V and 5 bases from J, leaving 8 bases between. The germline gives CDR1 SNHLY, CDR2 FYNNEI. DNA for the CDR3: TGTGCCAGCACCCCCGGGGAGACCCAGTACTTC. Translated: CASTPGETQYF.